This T cell receptor (beta chain) was documented in a study of blood T cell repertoires in COVID-19. Study-level background: Donors in the United States, Italy and Spain gave samples during acute or convalescent COVID-19. Nucleic acid was either cDNA or gDNA, and it came from T cells, B-cell-depleted T cells, or PBMCs.

As handled by the study authors: By means of reference gene primer amplification, nucleated cell counts were estimated. The data were produced by immunoSEQ multiplex PCR, yet TCRdb's version contains in-frame clones alone and is incomplete. The V and J calls and clone size are taken from that table; D and trimming were inferred from the DNA. This sample carries 55,000 to 80,000 clones, 65% to 75% of them seen once, and the ten largest clones take under 30%. CDR3 length equals 16 residues. In germline, CDR1 is LGHNT, CDR2 FRNRAP. Trimming cost V 6 bases and J 5 bases; bases outside gene matches: 13. The J gene is TRBJ2-5, the V gene TRBV12-5; TRBD2 aligns across 9 bases. The TCR sequence derives from a woman of 80 years or more with acute or convalescent COVID-19. Sequenced input: peripheral blood. CDR3 sequence: CASGLGLAGKSETQYF. The DNA for the CDR3 is TGTGCTAGTGGCCTGGGCCTAGCGGGGAAATCGGAGACCCAGTACTTC.